This entry lists 30 T cell receptor beta chains sequenced from one sample in a study of shared T cell receptors in the human thymus. Libraries were prepared by immunoSEQ multiplex PCR; TCRdb keeps only in-frame clonotypes and omits some of them. Here the sample spans 700,000 or so clones, around 85% being singletons. This sample also belongs to another study, concerning human thymus T cells.

The sample was thymocytes. The origin of the receptors is a girl in the first two years of life with a congenital heart defect.

The rearrangement uses TRBV28 and TRBJ2-7, with D possibly being TRBD1 (6 bases). Germline V gives CDR1 MDHEN, CDR2 SYDVKM. The germline V and J ends were trimmed by 6 bases and 1 base, with 19 bases remaining between them. The CDR3 consists of 16 residues. CDR3 sequence reads: CASSEPRDTYSYEQYF. The CDR3 DNA is TGTGCCAGCAGCGAGCCCCGGGACACTTATTCCTACGAGCAGTACTTC.

V gene TRBV28 combines with J gene TRBJ1-6, with 10 bases lining up with TRBD1. Germline CDR1 reads MDHEN; CDR2 reads SYDVKM. J was trimmed by 5 bases and V by 6 bases; bases with no gene match: 7. The CDR3 length is 16 residues. The CDR3 bases are TGTGCCAGCAGCATACCGGGACAGGGGAATAATTCACCCCTCCACTTT. It is translated as CASSIPGQGNNSPLHF. The full variable domain, with the rest looked up from reference TRBV28 and TRBJ1-6, is DVKVTQSSRYLVKRTGEKVFLECVQDMDHENMFWYRQDPGLGLRLIYFSYDVKMKEKGDIPEGYSVSREKKERFSLILESASTNQTSMYLCASSIPGQGNNSPLHFGNGTRLTVT.

The V gene is TRBV10-1, the J gene TRBJ1-2; a weak D match, TRBD1 (5 bases). Germline V gene data show CDR1 as WNHNN and CDR2 as SYGVQD (reference sequence). This CDR3 spans 13 amino acids. Trimming removed 6 bases at V and 2 bases at J, with 10 bases between. Here the CDR3 DNA reads TGCGCCAGCAGCTCCGACAGAAACTATGGCTACACCTTC. Translating it yields CASSSDRNYGYTF.

The chain links TRBV4-1 to TRBJ1-1; 7 positions match TRBD1. Germline loops: CDR1 MGHRA, CDR2 YSYEKL. The CDR3 consists of 19 residues. Losses at the gene ends were 2 bases for V and 0 bases for J; bases not matched to a gene: 15. The CDR3 DNA follows: TGCGCCAGCAGCCAAACCCGGGACAGTAACTGGGGCATGAACACTGAAGCTTTCTTT. Its translation: CASSQTRDSNWGMNTEAFF.

The chain employs TRBV4-1 and TRBJ2-1; 11 nucleotides line up with TRBD2. V lost 2 bases, J lost 0 bases, and 6 bases stayed unmatched. CDR3 size: 18 residues. Germline CDR1 and CDR2: MGHRA and YSYEKL. The CDR3: CASSQPSGGSSSYNEQFF. In DNA form, the CDR3 reads TGCGCCAGCAGCCAACCTAGCGGGGGGTCAAGCTCCTACAATGAGCAGTTCTTC.

The rearrangement joins TRBV2 to TRBJ1-3, with 8 nucleotides matching TRBD1. The CDR3 has 15 residues. V trimming: 6 bases; J trimming: 4 bases; junction bases outside the gene matches: 8. The germline CDR1 and CDR2 sequences are SNHLY and FYNNEI. The CDR3 spells CASRVQGAYGNTIYF. The CDR3 DNA is TGTGCCAGCAGGGTGCAGGGGGCGTACGGAAACACCATATATTTT.

CDR3 sequence: CASRRASGGMGTDTQYF. DNA of the CDR3: TGTGCCAGCCGGAGAGCTAGCGGGGGGATGGGCACAGATACGCAGTATTTT. The chain links TRBV7-2 to TRBJ2-3, with 11 bases identical to TRBD2. The germline V gene encodes CDR1 SGHTA and CDR2 FQGNSA. The V and J ends lost 8 bases and 1 base, in that order; junction bases with no gene match: 11. CDR3 length: 17 amino acids. The entire variable domain, with the rest obtained from reference TRBV7-2 and TRBJ2-3, is as follows: GAGVSQSPSNKVTEKGKDVELRCDPISGHTALYWYRQSLGQGLEFLIYFQGNSAPDKSGLPSDRFSAERTGGSVSTLTIQRTQQEDSAVYLCASRRASGGMGTDTQYFGPGTRLTVL.

The chain employs TRBV4-1 and TRBJ1-1; unclear D gene. The germline gives CDR1 MGHRA, CDR2 YSYEKL. Trimming left V 4 bases short and J 5 bases short, with 20 bases between. The CDR3 loop spans 16 amino acids. The CDR3 DNA reads as TGCGCCAGCAGCCCAATCAAAGGGAGTCTTGGAACTGAAGCTTTCTTT. Translated: CASSPIKGSLGTEAFF.

The rearrangement links TRBV6-5 to TRBJ1-6; 11 bases are a match to TRBD1. V trimming: 5 bases; J trimming: 8 bases; junction bases outside the gene matches: 5. This CDR3 contains 15 residues. CDR1 and CDR2 from the germline V gene are MNHEY and SVGAGI. CDR3 sequence: CASSRGQGVYSPLHF. As DNA, the CDR3 is TGTGCCAGCAGTAGGGGACAGGGGGTTTATTCACCCCTCCACTTT.

The chain joins TRBV14 to TRBJ2-2; D is uncertain. V lost 4 bases to trimming and J lost 0 bases, with 15 bases between them. Germline CDR1 reads SGHDN; CDR2 reads FVKESK. This CDR3 has 17 residues. CDR3 bases: TGTGCCAGCAGCCCTTTTGACTGCTATACGAACACCGGGGAGCTGTTTTTT. It codes for CASSPFDCYTNTGELFF.

J is TRBJ1-2 and V is TRBV7-8; 9 bases are shared with TRBD1. V dropped 6 bases and J dropped 3; count of bases not matched to a gene: 5. Germline V gene data show CDR1 as SGHVS and CDR2 as FQNEAQ. This CDR3 has 14 residues. In DNA form, the CDR3 reads TGTGCCAGCAGTTCCCGGGACAGGGACTATGGCTACACCTTC. It codes for CASSSRDRDYGYTF. Full variable domain (outside the CDR3, taken from reference TRBV7-8 and TRBJ1-2): GAGVSQSPRYKVAKRGQDVALRCDPISGHVSLFWYQQALGQGPEFLTYFQNEAQLDKSGLPSDRFFAERPEGSVSTLKIQRTQQEDSAVYLCASSSRDRDYGYTFGSGTRLTVV.

J is TRBJ1-5 and V is TRBV19; D gene uncertain. The CDR3 has 17 amino acids. The germline V gene has CDR1 LNHDA and CDR2 SQIVND (reference sequence). The V gene lost 5 bases and the J gene lost 4 bases, with 21 bases spanning the gap. CDR3 in amino acids: CASSEKALGQVNQPQHF. The DNA for the CDR3 is TGTGCCAGTAGTGAAAAAGCTCTCGGTCAGGTAAATCAGCCCCAGCATTTT.

This rearrangement joins TRBV18 to TRBJ2-5; 7 nucleotides line up with TRBD1. After removal of 1 base from V and 5 bases from J, the junction contained 7 bases not matched to a gene. Germline CDR1 and CDR2: KGHSH and LQKENI. This CDR3 has 15 residues. In DNA form, the CDR3 reads TGTGCCAGCTCACCACGTGGGACAGCCGGGGAGACCCAGTACTTC. It specifies CASSPRGTAGETQYF.

The genes are TRBV10-2 and TRBJ1-2; tentatively, D is TRBD1 (6 bases). Trimming shortened V by 1 base and J by 3 bases, and 18 bases separated the two germline ends. CDR3 length equals 17 residues. Germline-derived CDR1 and CDR2 are WSHSY and SAAADI. The CDR3 DNA is TGCGCCAGCAGTGAGTTACAAACAGACGGACAGTACTATGGCTACACCTTC. Its protein is CASSELQTDGQYYGYTF.

This clone was counted once. This chain uses TRBV7-9 with TRBJ2-7, with 13 bases fitting TRBD2. The CDR3 length is 17 residues. The germline V gene has CDR1 SEHNR and CDR2 FQNEAQ (reference sequence). Trimming took 6 bases from V and 3 from J; bases not matched to a gene: 11. The CDR3 nucleotides are TGTGCCAGCAGGCCAGGTGGACTAGCGGGGGACCTCTACGAGCAGTACTTC. This gives the protein CASRPGGLAGDLYEQYF.

This sequence joins TRBV5-1 and TRBJ1-2, with 10 bases fitting TRBD1. V dropped 5 bases and J dropped 0; count of bases not matched to a gene: 10. In germline, CDR1 is SGHRS, CDR2 YFSETQ. The CDR3 covers 17 residues. The CDR3 protein is CASSGARDRGSNYGYTF. The DNA of the CDR3 is TGCGCCAGCAGTGGGGCCCGGGACAGGGGTTCTAACTATGGCTACACCTTC.

The chain recombines TRBV11-2 with TRBJ2-1; a weak D match, TRBD2 (6 bases). The CDR3 runs 14 residues. V was shortened by 4 bases and J by 3 bases, with 10 bases between the two germline ends. CDR1 is SGHAT, CDR2 FQNNGV, per germline. This CDR3 is CASSWGVFYNEQFF. CDR3 nucleotides: TGTGCCAGCAGCTGGGGGGTGTTCTACAATGAGCAGTTCTTC.

The chain links TRBV5-4 to TRBJ1-2; 7 positions match TRBD1. Germline lookup yields CDR1 SGHNT and CDR2 YYREEE (reference sequence). The CDR3 is 15 residues long. J gave up 2 bases and V 3 bases, and 7 bases lay outside the gene matches. The CDR3 loop is CASSSGRQGNYGYTF. DNA for the CDR3: TGTGCCAGCAGCTCGGGCCGACAGGGAAACTATGGCTACACCTTC.

The rearrangement uses TRBV7-9 and TRBJ2-3, with TRBD2 matching 10 bases. Germline loops: CDR1 SEHNR, CDR2 FQNEAQ (reference sequence). The CDR3 length is 16 residues. With 5 bases clipped from V and 10 bases from J, the junction kept 15 bases outside the gene matches. CDR3 DNA: TGTGCCAGCAGCAAGAGGCTAGCGGGGGCGACCGAGGCGCAGTATTTT. This encodes CASSKRLAGATEAQYF.

V gene TRBV6-6 combines with J gene TRBJ1-5; D is perhaps TRBD1 (5 bases). Germline V gene data show CDR1 as MNHNY and CDR2 as SVGAGI (reference sequence). The CDR3 is 16 residues long. The V gene lost 4 bases and the J gene lost 2 bases, with 15 bases spanning the gap. For the CDR3, the DNA is TGTGCCAGCAGTTCCGATCGGGGGTTCGGCAATCAGCCCCAGCATTTT. Translated: CASSSDRGFGNQPQHF.

The gene calls are TRBV19 and TRBJ1-5; D may be TRBD1 (5 bases). This CDR3 contains 11 residues. Germline V gives CDR1 LNHDA, CDR2 SQIVND (reference sequence). Deletions cut 7 bases from V and 5 bases from J, with 6 bases between. CDR3 residues: CASKGDQPQHF. As DNA, the CDR3 is TGTGCCAGTAAAGGGGATCAGCCCCAGCATTTT.

This chain uses TRBV5-1 with TRBJ2-2; D is possibly TRBD1 (5 bases). This CDR3 spans 16 amino acids. The V gene lost 4 bases and the J gene lost 1 base, with 14 bases spanning the gap. Germline loops: CDR1 SGHRS, CDR2 YFSETQ. The CDR3 protein is CASSMGQGENTGELFF. The CDR3 DNA follows: TGCGCCAGCAGCATGGGGCAGGGTGAGAACACCGGGGAGCTGTTTTTT.

The V call is TRBV5-4, the J call TRBJ2-1; a possible D gene is TRBD2 (5 bases). Germline V gives CDR1 SGHNT, CDR2 YYREEE (reference sequence). With 0 bases removed from V and 8 bases from J, the gap between germline ends came to 15 bases. This CDR3 has 15 residues. CDR3 amino acids: CASSLEEDRTHEQFF. For the CDR3, the DNA is TGTGCCAGCAGCTTGGAGGAAGATCGGACTCATGAGCAGTTCTTC.

The chain carries TRBV5-4 and TRBJ1-2, with 9 bases identical to TRBD1. CDR1 is SGHNT, CDR2 YYREEE, per germline (reference sequence). J lost 4 bases, V lost 0 bases, and 4 bases had no gene match. This CDR3 has 15 amino acids. CDR3 amino acids: CASSLGGQGPYGYTF. DNA of the CDR3: TGTGCCAGCAGCTTGGGGGGACAGGGTCCCTATGGCTACACCTTC.

This clone was picked up a small number of times. The chain recombines TRBV4-2 with TRBJ2-1; TRBD2 is a possible D gene (7 bases). The CDR3 totals 16 residues. Germline CDR1 reads LGHNA; CDR2 reads YNFKEQ. Trimming removed 0 bases at V and 5 bases at J, with 14 bases between. The DNA for the CDR3 is TGTGCCAGCAGCCAAGAGGGGGCGGGACTAAACAATGAGCAGTTCTTC. This encodes CASSQEGAGLNNEQFF.

V usage is TRBV30 and J usage is TRBJ2-3; 14 bases agree with TRBD2. The CDR3 totals 18 residues. The V gene's germline CDR1 is GTSNPN and CDR2 SVGIG (reference sequence). V lost 5 bases to trimming and J lost 6 bases; unmatched junction nucleotides: 16. This CDR3 is CAWDPTRTSGGSKDTQYF. CDR3 in DNA: TGTGCCTGGGACCCGACGCGGACTAGCGGGGGGTCCAAGGATACGCAGTATTTT.

The V call is TRBV7-7, the J call TRBJ1-2; 8 nucleotides agree with TRBD1. This CDR3 contains 16 residues. Germline assignment: CDR1 SSHAT and CDR2 FNYEAQ (reference sequence). V was clipped by 1 base and J by 4 bases; unmatched bases: 8. CDR3 sequence reads: CASSLGSRTGRYGYTF. In DNA form, the CDR3 reads TGTGCCAGCAGCTTAGGATCCCGGACAGGGCGCTATGGCTACACCTTC.

This chain joins TRBV5-1 and TRBJ2-7, with 8 bases aligning to TRBD1. Germline CDR1 SGHRS, CDR2 YFSETQ. V shed 4 bases and J 4 bases; nucleotides not matched to a gene: 7. The length of the CDR3 is 14 residues. The CDR3 spells CASSTGQVGYEQYF. The CDR3 DNA follows: TGCGCCAGCAGCACGGGACAGGTTGGGTACGAGCAGTACTTC.

J is TRBJ1-5 and V is TRBV7-2, with a tentative D call TRBD1 (5 bases). Trimming cost V 5 bases and J 4 bases, with 24 bases left between them. The V gene's germline CDR1 is SGHTA and CDR2 FQGNSA. The CDR3 length is 18 residues. CDR3 region: CASSPGGDGGSRNQPQHF. The CDR3 bases are TGTGCCAGCAGCCCCGGAGGGGACGGCGGCTCGCGAAATCAGCCCCAGCATTTT.

This sequence joins TRBV15 and TRBJ2-2; 12 bases are shared with TRBD2. The V segment lost 3 bases and the J segment 6 bases; nucleotides outside the gene matches: 8. Germline V gene data show CDR1 as LNHNV and CDR2 as YYDKDF (reference sequence). This CDR3 has 17 amino acids. The DNA for the CDR3 is TGTGCCACCAGCAGGGGCCGGACTAGCGGGAAGGCCGGGGAGCTGTTTTTT. It codes for CATSRGRTSGKAGELFF.